These T cell receptor beta chains were read from a single sample in a study of blood T cells in healthy people across ages. TCRdb itself ran the 5' RACE reads through MiXCR, one entry per CDR3 protein. The sample includes about 930,000 distinct CDR3 sequences, 25% to 35% seen only once; the top ten take 10% to 13%. These data were likewise used in another study, on T cells of mothers and their children.

Sequenced: blood. The receptors come from a woman aged 40 to 50 in good health. Each CDR3 is given with its conserved first and last residue. A D gene is named only where the DNA matches it firmly. Size is omitted from some rows. Given values are once, few, many or a class for expanded clones.

>.|TRBJ1-1|.|TRBV27|14
TGTGCCAGCAGTGGGGGGGCTTTTCGCACTGAAGCTTTCTTT
CASSGGAFRTEAFF
>.|TRBJ2-5|few|TRBV14|13
TGTGCCAGCAGCCAAGAGGTGATCGAGACCCAGTACTTC
CASSQEVIETQYF
>TRBD2|TRBJ2-1|.|TRBV20-1|16
TGCAGTGTAAGGGCCGGGACTAGCGGGCCGTACAATGAGCAGTTCTTC
CSVRAGTSGPYNEQFF
>.|TRBJ2-7|many|TRBV20-1|14
TGCAGTGCTAGACGGCAGGGGATCTTGTACGAGCAGTACTTC
CSARRQGILYEQYF
>TRBD1|TRBJ2-2|.|TRBV20-1|15
TGCAGTGCTAGAGTTGGACAGGGGGGAACCGGGGAGCTGTTTTTT
CSARVGQGGTGELFF
>TRBD1|TRBJ1-4|many|TRBV18|13
TGTGCCAGCTCACCGGGACAGAATGAAAAACTGTTTTTT
CASSPGQNEKLFF
>TRBD2|TRBJ2-1|.|TRBV24-1|20
TGTGCCACCAGTAAAACCGGAGGGGATGGTATAGCGGGGGGGTTCAATGAGCAGTTCTTC
CATSKTGGDGIAGGFNEQFF
>.|TRBJ1-2|few|TRBV4-3|13
TGCGCCAGCTCTACGGGGGTTTACTATGGCTACACCTTC
CASSTGVYYGYTF
>.|TRBJ2-5|many|TRBV11-2|15
TGTGCCAGCACCCCAGTTATGGGGGGCCAAGAGACCCAGTACTTC
CASTPVMGGQETQYF
>TRBD1|TRBJ1-1|few|TRBV20-1|12
TGCAGTGCTAGAAACCGGGACAGGGTTGCTTTCTTT
CSARNRDRVAFF
>TRBD1|TRBJ2-7|few|TRBV6-2/TRBV6-3|17
TGTGCCAGCGGTAAGAGGAGCGTCGGGACAGCTTCCTACGAGCAGTACTTC
CASGKRSVGTASYEQYF
>TRBD1|TRBJ2-1|.|TRBV27|15
TGTGCCAGCAGGAGGGGACAGGGATTGTTCAATGAGCAGTTCTTC
CASRRGQGLFNEQFF
>.|TRBJ2-3|many|TRBV18|16
TGTGCCAGCTCACCATATGGAACATCGCGAGCAGATACGCAGTATTTT
CASSPYGTSRADTQYF
>TRBD2|TRBJ2-7|few|TRBV20-1|13
TGCAGTGCCGGAGCGGGGTCCTCCTACGAGCAGTACTTC
CSAGAGSSYEQYF
>.|TRBJ2-3|few|TRBV7-6|16
TGTGCCAGCAGCTTAGGGGTGACCTCTAGCACAGATACGCAGTATTTT
CASSLGVTSSTDTQYF
>.|TRBJ1-2|.|TRBV20-1|12
TGCAGTGCCCAACAGTGTGACTATGGCTACACCTTC
CSAQQCDYGYTF
>TRBD2|TRBJ2-4|.|TRBV7-9|14
TGTGCCAGCAGCTTAGACGGGGGGGGAAACATTCAGTACTTC
CASSLDGGGNIQYF
>.|TRBJ1-1|once|TRBV5-6|15
TGTGCCAGCAGCCCCAAGGGGGGGGCCAACACTGAAGCTTTCTTT
CASSPKGGANTEAFF
>.|TRBJ1-3|.|TRBV20-1|14
TGCAGTGCTAGAGATCCGGGCCAACTAAACACCATATATTTT
CSARDPGQLNTIYF
>.|TRBJ1-1|.|TRBV12-3/TRBV12-4|13
TGTGCCAGCACCTCCGACAGGAACACTGAAGCTTTCTTT
CASTSDRNTEAFF
>.|TRBJ2-3|few|TRBV9|15
TGTGCCAGCAGCGTAGATTTGGGAAGCCGGGGTACGCAGTATTTT
CASSVDLGSRGTQYF
>TRBD1|TRBJ2-1|.|TRBV27|19
TGTGCCAGCAGTTTATCGGGCGGTGGACAGGGGATTCCCTACAATGAGCAGTTCTTC
CASSLSGGGQGIPYNEQFF
>.|TRBJ1-2|many|TRBV28|13
TGTGCCAGCAGCCATCCTGGGGCTGGCGGCTACACCTTC
CASSHPGAGGYTF
>.|TRBJ1-2|many|TRBV10-3|13
TGTGCCATCAGTGAAACAGGTCCTGATGGCTACACCTTC
CAISETGPDGYTF
>TRBD1|TRBJ1-2|many|TRBV14|16
TGTGCCAGCAGCCACGAGATAACGGACAGGCCCTATGGCTACACCTTC
CASSHEITDRPYGYTF
>.|TRBJ2-2|.|TRBV27|16
TGTGCCAGCAGTTTCTATCGGGGCGCCGGCACCGGGGAGCTGTTTTTT
CASSFYRGAGTGELFF
>.|TRBJ1-1|many|TRBV4-3|15
TGCGCCAGCAGCCCTGGGGGGATCGGGGACACTGAAGCTTTCTTT
CASSPGGIGDTEAFF
>TRBD2|TRBJ2-2|few|TRBV29-1|14
TGCAGCGTACCGAGCGGGGCGAACACCGGGGAGCTGTTTTTT
CSVPSGANTGELFF
>.|TRBJ2-4|few|TRBV15|15
TGTGCCACCAGCAGAGACAGAGGGGGTTTAAACATTCAGTACTTC
CATSRDRGGLNIQYF
>.|TRBJ2-1|.|TRBV27|15
TGTGCCAGCAGTCCCGAGGGGGACTCCTACAATGAGCAGTTCTTC
CASSPEGDSYNEQFF
>.|TRBJ2-5|.|TRBV2|11
TGTGCCAGCGCTTTCCCAGAGACCCAGTACTTC
CASAFPETQYF
>TRBD1|TRBJ2-1|.|TRBV12-3/TRBV12-4|14
TGTGCCAGCAGTTCTGGTCCAGGGGGCGCGGGGCAGTTCTTC
CASSSGPGGAGQFF
>TRBD1|TRBJ1-5|few|TRBV6-5|19
TGTGCCAGCAGTTCAGGGGGCCGCAGGGGGGGTCCTACCAATCAGCCCCAGCATTTT
CASSSGGRRGGPTNQPQHF
>.|TRBJ2-3|many|TRBV12-3/TRBV12-4|14
TGTGCCAGCAGTTTACGGACTAGCACAGATACGCAGTATTTT
CASSLRTSTDTQYF
>TRBD2|TRBJ2-1|.|TRBV28|18
TGTGCCAGCAGTTCACTCTTCGGACTAGCGGGGGGTGGCAATGAGCAGTTCTTC
CASSSLFGLAGGGNEQFF
>TRBD1|TRBJ1-4|many|TRBV7-6|17
TGTGCCAGCAGCCCGAACCCGGGACAGGGTTCTCCGGGAAAACTGTTTTTT
CASSPNPGQGSPGKLFF
>.|TRBJ1-2|few|TRBV6-6|17
TGTGCCCGCAGTCAGGACGGCCTTACACTCAAGAACTATGGCTACACCTTC
CARSQDGLTLKNYGYTF
>TRBD2|TRBJ2-1|.|TRBV20-1|15
TGCAGTGCTAACGGACTAGCAGGGCTTATGAATGAGCAGTGCTTC
CSANGLAGLMNEQCF
>.|TRBJ1-2|few|TRBV6-5|13
TGTGCCGTTCGGGGCCCCTTTGACTTTGGCTACACCTTC
CAVRGPFDFGYTF
>TRBD1|TRBJ2-3|.|TRBV7-3|16
TGTGCCAGCAGCTTAGCCGGGACAGGGAACACAGATACGCAGTATTTT
CASSLAGTGNTDTQYF
>.|TRBJ2-1|.|TRBV4-2|16
TGTGCCAGCAGCCAAGGAATTCTAAGGGCCTACAATGAGCAGTTCTTC
CASSQGILRAYNEQFF
>TRBD2|TRBJ2-5|few|TRBV9|15
TGTGCCAGCAGCGCCCTAGCGGGGGTAGGAGAGACCCAGTACTTC
CASSALAGVGETQYF
>.|TRBJ2-4|many|TRBV11-3|14
TGTGCCAGCAGCTTAGGTTTAGGGGCAAACATTCAGTACTTC
CASSLGLGANIQYF
>TRBD2|TRBJ2-1|many|TRBV4-3|16
TGTGCCAGCAGCCAAGATCTAGCGGGGGGATACAATGAGCAGTTCTTC
CASSQDLAGGYNEQFF
>.|TRBJ2-1|few|TRBV25-1|15
TGTGCCAGCAGTGAATGGGAAGGGGTTTCGAATGAGCAGTTCTTC
CASSEWEGVSNEQFF
>TRBD1|TRBJ2-1|.|TRBV24-1|14
TGTGCCACCAGTGACTCGGGACAGGGAAATGAGCAGTTCTTC
CATSDSGQGNEQFF
>.|TRBJ2-1|.|TRBV4-1|19
TGCGCCAGCAGCCAAGATTTTCGCACTTCCCAACCCTCGGGCAATGAGCAGTTCTTC
CASSQDFRTSQPSGNEQFF
>.|TRBJ2-3|.|TRBV20-1|13
TGCAGTGCTAAATATGGGGGCACAGATACGCAGTATTTT
CSAKYGGTDTQYF
>.|TRBJ2-7|.|TRBV7-6|14
TGTGCCAGCAGCGGTTCGGGCACAAGCAATGAGCAGTACTTC
CASSGSGTSNEQYF
>TRBD2|TRBJ2-7|.|TRBV7-9|15
TGTGCCAGCAGCCACGGACTAGCGGGGGGCTACGAGCAGTACTTC
CASSHGLAGGYEQYF
>TRBD1|TRBJ2-7|many|TRBV29-1|14
TGCAGCGTTGGAGGGACAGGGGGCGGGTACGAGCAGTACTTC
CSVGGTGGGYEQYF
>.|TRBJ2-5|.|TRBV7-9|15
TGTGCCAGCAGCCAGAGGAGACAGGCAGGAGAGACCCAGTACTTC
CASSQRRQAGETQYF
>TRBD1|TRBJ2-7|many|TRBV20-1|14
TGCAGTGCTAGAGGGACAGGGGTATGGGGCGAGCAGTACTTC
CSARGTGVWGEQYF
>TRBD1|TRBJ2-5|.|TRBV9|19
TGTGCCAACAGCGGAAAAGCTAATGAGGGACAGGGAGGCTCTAAGACCCAGTACTTC
CANSGKANEGQGGSKTQYF
>.|TRBJ1-2|.|TRBV2|16
TGTGCCACCAGGTTGGGTCGCAACAGGGTAGGGTATGGCTACACCTTC
CATRLGRNRVGYGYTF